These 12 T cell receptor beta chains came from one sample sequenced in a study of Graves' ophthalmopathy and Graves' hyperthyroidism. RNA transcripts were the source from which TCR beta CDR3 regions were amplified. First-round RT-PCR used HTBI primers; second-round multiplex PCR followed. TCRdb reanalysed the multiplex PCR reads using MiXCR and keeps one entry per CDR3 protein. The sample holds about 550,000 distinct CDR3 sequences, less than 40% seen once. The sample was peripheral blood or thyroid tissue (not recorded which). These TCRs come from an adult man with Graves' hyperthyroidism.

This chain joins TRBV7-9 and TRBJ1-2; D is unresolved. Germline lookup yields CDR1 SEHNR and CDR2 FQNEAQ (reference sequence). There are 13 residues in the CDR3. V was cut by 1 base and J by 5 bases, with 8 bases left in between. CDR3 coding DNA: TGTGCCAGCAGCTTAGGGAAGCGATATGGCTACACCTTC. It is translated as CASSLGKRYGYTF.

This clonotype came up many times. The genes are TRBV13 and TRBJ1-2, with 10 bases that match TRBD1. Losses at the gene ends were 5 bases for V and 4 bases for J; bases not matched to a gene: 7. This CDR3 region has 15 residues. Germline V gene data show CDR1 as PRHDT and CDR2 as FYEKMQ (reference sequence). For the CDR3, the DNA is TGTGCCAGCAGCCGGGACAGGGGTGGTATCTATGGCTACACCTTC. Translation: CASSRDRGGIYGYTF.

The chain couples TRBV7-2 to TRBJ1-4; tentative D call: TRBD1 (5 bases). Germline-derived CDR1 and CDR2 are SGHTA and FQGNSA. Trimming left V 2 bases short and J 7 bases short, with 17 bases between. The CDR3 loop spans 16 amino acids. CDR3 amino acids: CASSLLGVPGTEKLFF. In DNA, the CDR3 is TGTGCCAGCAGCTTACTAGGCGTACCCGGGACTGAAAAACTGTTTTTT.

This clonotype was found many times. This rearrangement joins TRBV20-1 to TRBJ2-7; D gene unclear. The CDR3 has 13 amino acids. Per germline, CDR1 DFQATT and CDR2 SNEGSKA (reference sequence). V shed 3 bases and J shed 2 bases, with 11 bases lying between them. CDR3 bases: TGCAGTGCTAGGGGCCTACCAACCTACGAGCAGTACTTC. Encoded protein: CSARGLPTYEQYF.

This clonotype was counted many times. V usage is TRBV2 and J usage is TRBJ1-1; 8 nucleotides match TRBD1. The CDR3 consists of 13 residues. Unmatched junction bases numbered 6, after V lost 9 bases and J lost 3 bases. The V gene's germline CDR1 is SNHLY and CDR2 FYNNEI. CDR3 DNA sequence: TGTGCCAGGGGGACAGGAAGGGACACTGAAGCTTTCTTT. It codes for CARGTGRDTEAFF.

This chain uses TRBV7-9 with TRBJ2-6; the D is unclear. Germline-derived CDR1 and CDR2 are SEHNR and FQNEAQ (reference sequence). The CDR3 is 14 residues long. Trimming left V 6 bases short and J 0 bases short, with 6 bases between. CDR3 protein: CASSADSGANVLTF. The CDR3 nucleotides are TGTGCCAGCAGTGCGGACTCTGGGGCCAACGTCCTGACTTTC.

The chain uses TRBV2 and TRBJ2-5, with TRBD2 matching 10 bases. The ends lost 6 bases at V and 11 bases at J; junction bases unmatched: 18. Germline lookup yields CDR1 SNHLY and CDR2 FYNNEI. The CDR3 has 16 residues. CDR3 bases: TGTGCCAGCAGCCTGGGACTAGCGATGACCACAGATACGCAGTACTTC. It is translated as CASSLGLAMTTDTQYF.

This clonotype was observed a few times. CDR3 nucleotide sequence: TGTGCCAGCAGTGAATGGGGCCGACTTTCGAATCAGCCCCAGCATTTT. Its protein is CASSEWGRLSNQPQHF. The chain carries TRBV6-1 and TRBJ1-5, with a tentative D call TRBD1 (5 bases). The CDR3 covers 16 residues. Trimming shortened V by 2 bases and J by 4 bases, and 15 bases separated the two germline ends. CDR1 MNHNS and CDR2 SASEGT come from the germline V gene.

Remarks on this clonotype: The junction and the germline gene differ at one end; a read error may be behind it. The genes are TRBV10-3 and TRBJ1-2; 9 nucleotides align to TRBD1. Germline CDR1 and CDR2: ENHRY and SYGVKD. The CDR3 consists of 13 residues. Written as DNA, the CDR3 is TGCGCCATCAGGGGACAGGGCTACTATGGCTACACCTTC. This translates into CAIRGQGYYGYTF.

V and J are TRBV29-1 and TRBJ1-5; D remains ambiguous. CDR1 is SQVTM, CDR2 ANQGSEA, per germline. Trimming left V 6 bases short and J 11 bases short, with 20 bases between. The length of the CDR3 is 13 residues. The CDR3 nucleotides read TGCAGCGTCCTAGCGGGAGGGTGGGAGACCCAGCATTTT. Amino acids: CSVLAGGWETQHF.

This clonotype was detected ten times or more. The gene calls are TRBV20-1 and TRBJ1-1; D is uncertain. Germline V CDR1 and CDR2: DFQATT, SNEGSKA (reference sequence). The V end was cut by 6 bases, the J end by 0 bases, with 17 bases between. The CDR3 consists of 15 residues. The CDR3: CSAYYLTPMNTEAFF. As DNA, the CDR3 is TGCAGTGCCTACTACTTGACCCCGATGAACACTGAAGCTTTCTTT.

Ten or more counts support this clonotype. This chain joins TRBV10-3 and TRBJ2-7; 7 nucleotides match TRBD1. V was pared by 6 bases and J by 3 bases, with 8 bases of the junction left unmatched. From germline, CDR1 is ENHRY and CDR2 SYGVKD. The CDR3 extends over 14 amino acids. The CDR3 nucleotides read TGTGCCATCAGGGGGGACAGCTTAGGCTACGAGCAGTACTTC. This translates into CAIRGDSLGYEQYF.